This T cell receptor beta chain was found in a study of cytomegalovirus exposure and HLA in healthy donors. Between the trimmed V and J ends, which lost 7 bases and 6 bases, there was a span of 7 bases. Germline assignment: CDR1 SGHTS and CDR2 YDEGEE. The CDR3 covers 11 residues. General study points: In a later analysis, more than 15,000 TCR beta sequences were associated with HLA alleles at 0.05 false discovery rate. A few chains tied to CMV proved CMV antigen-specific in vitro. A later analysis, which compared TCR beta chains of equal frequency, found the HLA-associated ones more clonally expanded. The HLA-A and HLA-B alleles of most subjects were reportedly predicted accurately from TCR beta sequences.

This PCR relied on a set of 60 Vbeta primers and 13 Jbeta primers. Measured with immunoSEQ multiplex PCR; TCRdb has only the in-frame clones, and not every one. The repertoire holds 100,000 to 150,000 clones, with 83% as singletons. This clone is judged medium-sized. Its antigen is not identified. The rearrangement joins TRBV5-8 to TRBJ2-2; D unclear. The source material was PBMCs. The receptor's source is a woman aged 40 to 50 in good health and CMV-seropositive. The CDR3 is CASVTPGELFF. DNA for the CDR3: TGTGCCAGCGTGACACCCGGGGAGCTGTTTTTT.